A single sample gave rise to the 14 T cell receptor beta chains below, sequenced in a study of blood T cells in healthy people across ages. It was with a sample-barcoded 5' primer and a J-beta primer mix that a second PCR of roughly 7 to 12 cycles was run. TCRdb re-called the 5' RACE reads with MiXCR, one entry per CDR3 protein. This sample has about 720,000 distinct CDR3 sequences, with about 20% found just once. The sequencing sample was made of blood. These receptor sequences come from a man between 70 and 80 years old in good health.

The rearrangement uses TRBV20-1 and TRBJ2-1; 7 nucleotides line up with TRBD1. Trimming at V came to 6 bases and at J to 4 bases, leaving 9 bases not matched to a gene. Germline V gives CDR1 DFQATT, CDR2 SNEGSKA (reference sequence). The CDR3 runs to 14 residues. This CDR3 is CSADDRAHYNEQFF. The CDR3 coding sequence is TGCAGTGCAGACGACAGGGCTCATTACAATGAGCAGTTCTTC.

This clonotype has a count of ten or more. V is TRBV7-2 and J is TRBJ2-1; 11 positions agree with TRBD2. Trimming at V came to 4 bases and at J to 5 bases, leaving 4 bases not matched to a gene. The CDR3 extends over 15 amino acids. Germline CDR1 is SGHTA and CDR2 is FQGNSA. The CDR3 nucleotides read TGTGCCAGCAGCTCACTAGCGGGAGTGAACAATGAGCAGTTCTTC. Translating it yields CASSSLAGVNNEQFF.

This clonotype was seen a handful of times. The J gene is TRBJ2-3, the V gene TRBV5-1, with 8 bases aligning to TRBD2. Germline CDR1 is SGHRS and CDR2 is YFSETQ. Trimming took 2 bases from V and 0 from J; bases not matched to a gene: 8. The CDR3 has 17 amino acids. CDR3 region: CASSLSLAGPSTDTQYF. In DNA, the CDR3 is TGCGCCAGCAGCTTAAGTCTAGCGGGTCCTAGCACAGATACGCAGTATTTT. The entire variable domain, with the rest obtained from reference TRBV5-1 and TRBJ2-3, is as follows: KAGVTQTPRYLIKTRGQQVTLSCSPISGHRSVSWYQQTPGQGLQFLFEYFSETQRNKGNFPGRFSGRQFSNSRSEMNVSTLELGDSALYLCASSLSLAGPSTDTQYFGPGTRLTVL.

The CDR3 region is CASSPSPSSTDTQYF. The CDR3 DNA reads as TGTGCCAGCTCACCTAGTCCTAGCAGCACAGATACGCAGTATTTT. The gene calls are TRBV18 and TRBJ2-3; maybe TRBD2 (5 bases). The ends were cut back, 3 bases at V and 0 bases at J, with 10 bases in the middle. CDR3 length: 15 residues. CDR1 KGHSH and CDR2 LQKENI come from the germline V gene.

This chain connects TRBV20-1 to TRBJ2-3, with 7 positions matching TRBD1. Germline V gives CDR1 DFQATT, CDR2 SNEGSKA (reference sequence). With V trimmed by 5 bases and J by 2 bases, 4 bases remained unmatched. The CDR3 length is 13 residues. CDR3: CSAAGTDTDTQYF. The CDR3 DNA reads as TGCAGTGCTGCCGGGACAGACACAGATACGCAGTATTTT.

This chain joins TRBV5-5 and TRBJ2-7, with a weak D call TRBD2 (6 bases). Germline lookup yields CDR1 SGHKS and CDR2 YYEKEE (reference sequence). The CDR3 spans 18 residues. The V end was cut by 2 bases, the J end by 0 bases, with 21 bases between. Here the CDR3 DNA reads TGTGCCAGCAGCTTCCAATTACGTGGGGGGACCATCTCCTACGAGCAGTACTTC. Its protein is CASSFQLRGGTISYEQYF.

The chain recombines TRBV6-2 or TRBV6-3 with TRBJ2-1; D might be TRBD1 or TRBD2, each matching 5 bases. The V end was cut by 6 bases, the J end by 9 bases, with 12 bases between. Looked up from germline, CDR1 is MNHEY and CDR2 is SVGEGT. The CDR3 spans 12 residues. The CDR3 protein is CASSILGGEQFF. The CDR3 nucleotides are TGTGCCAGCAGCATACTTGGGGGTGAGCAGTTCTTC.

The chain combines TRBV28 with TRBJ1-4; 7 positions agree with TRBD1. CDR3 size: 15 residues. The germline CDR1 and CDR2 sequences are MDHEN and SYDVKM. With V trimmed by 5 bases and J by 4 bases, 7 bases remained unmatched. The CDR3 DNA sequence: TGTGCCAGCAGTCTGTGGGGACAGCTTAATGAAAAACTGTTTTTT. Translated: CASSLWGQLNEKLFF.

This clonotype was found many times. The CDR3 here is CASSEALLGGTQYF. The CDR3, as DNA: TGTGCCAGCAGTGAAGCGCTTCTGGGAGGTACGCAGTATTTT. The gene calls are TRBV2 and TRBJ2-3, with D possibly matching TRBD2 (6 bases). Trimming pared 0 bases from V and 8 bases from J, leaving 12 bases between. The CDR3 contains 14 residues. Germline loops: CDR1 SNHLY, CDR2 FYNNEI.

This clonotype was found many times. The chain combines TRBV12-3 or TRBV12-4 with TRBJ1-2, with D tentatively TRBD1 (6 bases). V was clipped by 3 bases and J by 6 bases, with 14 bases between them. This CDR3 is 14 amino acids long. In DNA, the CDR3 is TGTGCCAGCAGTTTTGCACAGGGCTCAGATGGCTACACCTTC. It yields the protein CASSFAQGSDGYTF.

In this sample, this clonotype turned up a few times. A read error may explain this, as a much larger clone is one base away. The V and J genes are TRBV12-3 or TRBV12-4 and TRBJ2-5; 7 nucleotides line up with TRBD2. The CDR3 length is 14 residues. The CDR3: CASSPGGYQEAQYF. In DNA, the CDR3 is TGTGCCAGCAGTCCCGGGGGGTACCAAGAGGCCCAGTACTTC.

This clonotype was found many times. The chain uses TRBV29-1 and TRBJ2-3; 7 nucleotides line up with TRBD1. Trimming at V came to 6 bases and at J to 8 bases, leaving 11 bases not matched to a gene. CDR1 and CDR2 from the germline V gene are SQVTM and ANQGSEA. The CDR3 contains 13 residues. The DNA for the CDR3 is TGCAGCGTGCTCGACAGGGTCAGTGCTACGCAGTATTTT. Protein sequence: CSVLDRVSATQYF.

A few counts support this clonotype. The chain recombines TRBV6-6 with TRBJ2-1, with D perhaps matching TRBD2 (6 bases). The germline CDR1 and CDR2 sequences are MNHNY and SVGAGI (reference sequence). The V end was cut by 6 bases, the J end by 10 bases, with 19 bases between. The CDR3 length is 14 residues. As DNA, the CDR3 is TGTGCCAGCAGGCTCCGGGACTCCGACTGGGAGCAGTTCTTC. As protein: CASRLRDSDWEQFF.

This clonotype turned up a few times. J is TRBJ1-6 and V is TRBV9; TRBD1 matches at 9 bases. The CDR3 is 15 residues long. Germline-derived CDR1 and CDR2 are SGDLS and YYNGEE. The J segment lost 11 bases and the V segment lost 5 bases, leaving 11 bases of the junction unmatched. CDR3 loop: CASSFKQGASTPLHF. The CDR3 bases are TGTGCCAGCAGTTTCAAACAGGGGGCGTCGACACCCCTCCACTTT.